This is a list of T cell receptor beta chains from one sample in a study of T and B cells in COVID-19 patients. TCRdb called the multiplex PCR reads again in MiXCR, with one record for every CDR3 protein. The repertoire holds 7,000 to 9,500 distinct CDR3 sequences, 26% seen once, with 17% in the top ten. The material sequenced was blood. Receptor source: a human donor with active COVID-19. The CDR3 runs from the conserved cysteine through the conserved F or W. D genes are given only for firm matches. The listing skips clone size in some rows; elsewhere it reads once, few, many or a size class.

j_gene,d_gene,abundance,v_gene,CDR3nt,CDR3aa
TRBJ1-6,TRBD1,many,TRBV12-3/TRBV12-4,TGTGCCAGCAGTTTGAGGACAGGGAACAATTCACCCCTCCACTTT,CASSLRTGNNSPLHF
TRBJ1-5,-,-,TRBV6-2/TRBV6-3,TGTGCCAGCAGTTTCGGTATCGCCGGGACCCAAAATCAGCCCCAGCATTTT,CASSFGIAGTQNQPQHF
TRBJ1-2,-,-,TRBV15,TGTGCCACCAGCAGAGATAACACCGGATTGAATGGCTACACCTTC,CATSRDNTGLNGYTF
TRBJ2-5,-,medium-sized,TRBV13,TGTGCCAGCAGCAGTCGGGGGTTGGAGACCCAGTACTTC,CASSSRGLETQYF
TRBJ1-5,-,-,TRBV7-9,TGTGCCAGCAGAGGACAGACCGATAGCAATCAGCCCCAGCATTTT,CASRGQTDSNQPQHF
TRBJ2-1,-,-,TRBV11-2,TGTGCCAGCAGCTCGCGTCTCGGGGGAATTTACAATGAGCAGTTCTTC,CASSSRLGGIYNEQFF
TRBJ2-1,TRBD2,medium-sized,TRBV11-1,TGTGCCAGCAGCTTAGGAGCGGGAGGAGGGTACAATGAGCAGTTCTTC,CASSLGAGGGYNEQFF
TRBJ2-2,-,medium-sized,TRBV6-2/TRBV6-3,TGTGCCAGCAGTACCGGACACACCGGGGAGCTGTTTTTT,CASSTGHTGELFF
TRBJ1-2,-,-,TRBV18,TGTGCCAGCTCACCCTTGGAGGGGCACTATGGCTACACCTTC,CASSPLEGHYGYTF
TRBJ1-2,-,few,TRBV5-6,TGTGCCAGCAGCTCCCCGTCACGGGGGCGAGGCTACACCTTC,CASSSPSRGRGYTF
TRBJ2-1,TRBD2,medium-sized,TRBV29-1,TGCAGCGTTGGGGGGGGTATCACCTACAATGAGCAGTTCTTC,CSVGGGITYNEQFF
TRBJ2-7,-,-,TRBV6-2/TRBV6-3,TGTGCCAGCAGTTACTCATTAGACAGCTCCTACGAGCAGTACTTC,CASSYSLDSSYEQYF
TRBJ2-1,TRBD2,once,TRBV6-5,TGTGCCAGCAGTTACTCATCCCCACTAGCGGGGGCGGGGAATGAGCAGTTCTTC,CASSYSSPLAGAGNEQFF
TRBJ1-4,-,medium-sized,TRBV6-2/TRBV6-3,TGTGCCAGCAGTTCCCTGGGGGTACTGTTTTTT,CASSSLGVLFF
TRBJ2-7,-,medium-sized,TRBV19,TGTGCCAGTAGCCGAAAGAAGGACCCCTACGAGCAGTACTTC,CASSRKKDPYEQYF
TRBJ2-2,-,-,TRBV5-5,TGTGCCAGCAGCTTGGCCGCGGGAACCGGGGAGCTGTTTTTT,CASSLAAGTGELFF
TRBJ2-1,TRBD2,-,TRBV20-1,TGCAGTGCTAGCCCCGGACTAGCGGCAGAGATGCAGTTCTTC,CSASPGLAAEMQFF
TRBJ2-2,-,-,TRBV27,TGTGCCAGCAGTTACGGGGGGCTGAACACCGGGGAGCTGTTTTTT,CASSYGGLNTGELFF
TRBJ2-5,-,-,TRBV5-6,TGTGCCAGCGCAGATAGTACTGACTACCGAGAGACCCAGTACTTC,CASADSTDYRETQYF
TRBJ1-4,-,medium-sized,TRBV19,TGTGCCAGTAGGGAATTAGGAGCAACTAATGAAAAACTGTTTTTT,CASRELGATNEKLFF
TRBJ1-5,TRBD1,-,TRBV19,TGTGCCAGTAGTATGAACCCCCCAGGGGGTAGCAATCAGCCCCAGCATTTT,CASSMNPPGGSNQPQHF
TRBJ2-3,TRBD2,medium-sized,TRBV19,TGTGCCAGTAGTTCAGGACTAGTCACAGATACGCAGTATTTT,CASSSGLVTDTQYF
TRBJ2-7,TRBD1,-,TRBV7-9,TGTGCCAGCAGCCCTAGACAGGGTCACTACGAGCAGTACTTC,CASSPRQGHYEQYF
TRBJ2-7,-,-,TRBV5-1,TGCGCCAGCAGCTTGCAGGGTCACGAGCAGTACTTC,CASSLQGHEQYF
TRBJ1-1,-,many,TRBV27,TGTGCCAGCAGTCCTACGGGTCGTCATAGTACCACGTCCCTAGAAGCTTTCTTT,CASSPTGRHSTTSLEAFF
TRBJ2-4,-,medium-sized,TRBV6-1,TGTGCCAGCAGTGCGTTATACAGGGAGGTTCCCAAAAACATTCAGTACTTC,CASSALYREVPKNIQYF
TRBJ2-7,-,-,TRBV18,TGTGCCAGCTCACCGTCCGACGGGGGGCTTTGGTCCTACGAGCAGTACTTC,CASSPSDGGLWSYEQYF